This passage covers 23 T cell receptor beta chains from one sample sequenced in a study of T cell repertoires in cytomegalovirus infection. TCRdb re-derived calls from the reads in MiXCR, one entry per CDR3 protein. The sample has about 250,000 distinct CDR3 sequences; about 7% are singletons. The sample taken for sequencing was PBMCs. The receptors were sampled from a human donor in good health (CMV status not recorded). Some clones in this sample may be carry-over from other donors' samples.

This clonotype was recorded many times. V and J are TRBV28 and TRBJ1-2; 7 bases are a match to TRBD1. The CDR3 loop spans 13 amino acids. Germline V gives CDR1 MDHEN, CDR2 SYDVKM. V lost 6 bases, J lost 7 bases, and 8 bases stayed unmatched. Here the CDR3 DNA reads TGTGCCAGCAGCCGGGACAGTCTCTTTGGCTACACCTTC. Amino acid sequence: CASSRDSLFGYTF.

This clonotype was found many times. This chain links TRBV7-9 with TRBJ2-3; D is ambiguous. In germline, CDR1 is SEHNR, CDR2 FQNEAQ (reference sequence). This CDR3 spans 13 amino acids. V gave up 3 bases and J gave up 7 bases, with 11 bases separating them. The CDR3 sequence is CASSFPLQYTQYF. The CDR3 DNA sequence: TGTGCCAGCAGCTTCCCCTTACAATATACGCAGTATTTT.

This clonotype has ten or more counts. This rearrangement joins TRBV25-1 to TRBJ1-6; 7 bases agree with TRBD1. The J segment lost 6 bases and the V segment lost 7 bases, leaving 6 bases of the junction unmatched. The germline V gene encodes CDR1 MGHDK and CDR2 SYGVNS. The CDR3 runs to 14 residues. Here the CDR3 DNA reads TGTGCCAGCAACCCGACAGGGCCTAATTCACCCCTCCACTTT. Amino acids: CASNPTGPNSPLHF.

The sample holds many counts of this clonotype. This chain links TRBV4-1 with TRBJ2-7, with 8 bases matching TRBD2. CDR1 and CDR2 from the germline V gene are MGHRA and YSYEKL. This CDR3 comprises 14 residues. After removal of 6 bases from V and 2 bases from J, the junction contained 6 bases not matched to a gene. In DNA form, the CDR3 reads TGCGCCAGCAGTCCAGCGGGGGAGACCTACGAGCAGTACTTC. Translating it yields CASSPAGETYEQYF.

This clonotype was seen many times. V and J are TRBV28 and TRBJ1-1, with 8 nucleotides matching TRBD1. CDR1 is MDHEN and CDR2 is SYDVKM in the germline V gene. The ends lost 2 bases at V and 5 bases at J; junction bases unmatched: 16. This CDR3 contains 18 residues. The CDR3 protein is CASSLAGRTGSVDTEAFF. CDR3 nucleotide sequence: TGTGCCAGCAGTTTAGCAGGACGGACAGGGAGCGTTGATACTGAAGCTTTCTTT.

This clonotype showed up many times. The gene calls are TRBV7-2 and TRBJ2-7; 12 bases are shared with TRBD2. V was clipped by 3 bases and J by 4 bases; unmatched bases: 4. Germline V gene sequence: CDR1 SGHTA, CDR2 FQGNSA. This CDR3 is built from 15 residues. Here the CDR3 reads CASSLTSGGPYEQYF. In nucleotides, the CDR3 is TGTGCCAGCAGCTTGACTAGCGGGGGCCCGTACGAGCAGTACTTC.

This clonotype showed up many times. The V gene is TRBV19, the J gene TRBJ1-2; TRBD1 is a possible D gene (5 bases). V was clipped by 7 bases and J by 7 bases, with 19 bases between them. CDR3 size: 14 residues. The germline gives CDR1 LNHDA, CDR2 SQIVND (reference sequence). The CDR3 DNA reads TGTGCCAGTACCACCAGCCAGGGATGGGTTGGCTACACCTTC. It translates to CASTTSQGWVGYTF. Together with reference TRBV19 and TRBJ1-2, the CDR3 gives the full variable domain: DGGITQSPKYLFRKEGQNVTLSCEQNLNHDAMYWYRQDPGQGLRLIYYSQIVNDFQKGDIAEGYSVSREKKESFPLTVTSAQKNPTAFYLCASTTSQGWVGYTFGSGTRLTVV.

This clonotype was recorded many times. The V call is TRBV20-1, the J call TRBJ1-5, with D possibly matching TRBD1 (6 bases). Germline lookup yields CDR1 DFQATT and CDR2 SNEGSKA (reference sequence). This CDR3 has 13 amino acids. The V end lost 4 bases, the J end lost 1 base, and 8 bases lay between the germline ends. CDR3 loop: CSATGQSNQPQHF. Written as DNA, the CDR3 is TGCAGTGCTACAGGACAGAGCAATCAGCCCCAGCATTTT.

This clonotype occurred a few times. The V gene is TRBV5-5, the J gene TRBJ2-7; D unclear. V gave up 0 bases and J gave up 4 bases, with 14 bases separating them. This CDR3 has 15 amino acids. From germline, CDR1 is SGHKS and CDR2 YYEKEE (reference sequence). As DNA, the CDR3 is TGTGCCAGCAGCTTGGTAGGGTTCAGCGAATACGAGCAGTACTTC. It specifies CASSLVGFSEYEQYF.

The sample holds many counts of this clonotype. The chain couples TRBV6-2 or TRBV6-3 to TRBJ1-5; D ambiguous. Germline CDR1 and CDR2: MNHEY and SVGEGT. V was clipped by 5 bases and J by 6 bases, with 8 bases between them. The CDR3 has 12 amino acids. The CDR3 region has the DNA TGTGCCAGCAGTGGACGTGGTCAGCCCCAGCATTTT. As protein: CASSGRGQPQHF.

This clonotype showed up many times. The gene calls are TRBV5-1 and TRBJ2-5, with D possibly being TRBD1 or TRBD2 (5 bases each). Germline V CDR1 and CDR2: SGHRS, YFSETQ. V shed 4 bases and J shed 5 bases, with 15 bases lying between them. The CDR3 loop spans 14 amino acids. The CDR3 DNA follows: TGCGCCAGCAGCCACGGGACCGCTCAGGAGACCCAGTACTTC. Encoded protein: CASSHGTAQETQYF.

The rearrangement joins TRBV12-3 or TRBV12-4 to TRBJ2-7; 8 nucleotides agree with TRBD1. Trimming cost V 5 bases and J 2 bases; bases outside gene matches: 11. This CDR3 has 16 amino acids. The CDR3 DNA follows: TGTGCCAGCAGTCAAACCCTCGGGACAGGAACCTACGAGCAGTACTTC. Protein sequence: CASSQTLGTGTYEQYF.

This clonotype was recorded at least ten times. CDR3 nucleotide sequence: TGCAGTGCCTACAGGGAACTCGGACACGAGCAGTACTTC. Its translation is CSAYRELGHEQYF. The V call is TRBV20-1, the J call TRBJ2-7; D possibly corresponds to TRBD1 (6 bases). The CDR3 loop spans 13 amino acids. V lost 6 bases and J 5 bases, leaving 17 bases between the germline ends. Germline V gene lookup returns CDR1 DFQATT and CDR2 SNEGSKA (reference sequence).

The V and J genes are TRBV19 and TRBJ2-7; 8 nucleotides match TRBD1. There are 14 residues in the CDR3. With 6 bases clipped from V and 5 bases from J, the junction kept 9 bases outside the gene matches. Germline CDR1 is LNHDA and CDR2 is SQIVND (reference sequence). CDR3 residues: CASRKTGARDEQYF. The CDR3 nucleotides are TGTGCCAGTAGGAAGACAGGGGCAAGGGACGAGCAGTACTTC.

In its sample, this clonotype was seen many times. The chain uses TRBV6-2 or TRBV6-3 and TRBJ2-3; D is undetermined. The germline V gene encodes CDR1 MNHEY and CDR2 SVGEGT. CDR3 length equals 12 residues. V lost 4 bases and J 6 bases, leaving 8 bases between the germline ends. CDR3 bases: TGTGCCAGCAGTTTGAATAGGGATACGCAGTATTTT. Amino acid sequence: CASSLNRDTQYF.

This clonotype was detected ten times or more. V and J are TRBV6-1 and TRBJ2-7, with 9 bases that match TRBD1. The CDR3 sequence is 14 residues long. Germline V lookup: CDR1 MNHNS, CDR2 SASEGT. V lost 8 bases, J lost 7 bases, and 12 bases stayed unmatched. The CDR3 protein is CASGTQGALGEQYF. As DNA, the CDR3 is TGTGCCAGCGGGACACAGGGGGCCCTCGGGGAGCAGTACTTC.

This clonotype was detected many times. The chain links TRBV28 to TRBJ1-5, with TRBD1 matching 10 bases. V lost 5 bases to trimming and J lost 6 bases; unmatched junction nucleotides: 7. The CDR3 is made up of 15 amino acids. In germline, CDR1 is MDHEN, CDR2 SYDVKM. CDR3 in amino acids: CASSPGTGDGQPQHF. The CDR3, as DNA: TGTGCCAGCAGTCCGGGGACAGGGGATGGTCAGCCCCAGCATTTT. Together with reference TRBV28 and TRBJ1-5, the CDR3 gives the full variable domain: DVKVTQSSRYLVKRTGEKVFLECVQDMDHENMFWYRQDPGLGLRLIYFSYDVKMKEKGDIPEGYSVSREKKERFSLILESASTNQTSMYLCASSPGTGDGQPQHFGDGTRLSIL.

This clonotype has a count of ten or more. The chain employs TRBV7-2 and TRBJ2-4, with 7 nucleotides matching TRBD2. The CDR3 has 13 amino acids. The V gene end was trimmed by 6 bases and the J gene end by 6 bases; junction bases not matched to a gene: 5. The germline gives CDR1 SGHTA, CDR2 FQGNSA. The CDR3 spells CASRSGGLNIQYF. CDR3 nucleotide sequence: TGTGCCAGCAGGTCGGGGGGACTAAACATTCAGTACTTC.

This clonotype was found many times. The chain couples TRBV7-2 to TRBJ1-1; D is undetermined. The V gene's germline CDR1 is SGHTA and CDR2 FQGNSA. CDR3 length equals 15 residues. Trimming left V 2 bases short and J 0 bases short, with 10 bases between. The CDR3 spells CASSLYGGMNTEAFF. The CDR3 nucleotides read TGTGCCAGCAGCTTATACGGAGGGATGAACACTGAAGCTTTCTTT.

This clonotype was picked up many times. The V call is TRBV2, the J call TRBJ1-2; TRBD1 matches at 10 bases. This CDR3 contains 16 residues. V dropped 7 bases and J dropped 0; count of bases not matched to a gene: 8. Germline assignment: CDR1 SNHLY and CDR2 FYNNEI. The CDR3 loop reads CASTRQGATTNYGYTF. The DNA of the CDR3 is TGTGCCAGCACAAGACAGGGGGCAACCACTAACTATGGCTACACCTTC. Using reference TRBV2 and TRBJ1-2 for the parts outside the CDR3, the full variable domain is EPEVTQTPSHQVTQMGQEVILRCVPISNHLYFYWYRQILGQKVEFLVSFYNNEISEKSEIFDDQFSVERPDGSNFTLKIRSTKLEDSAMYFCASTRQGATTNYGYTFGSGTRLTVV.

The chain links TRBV2 to TRBJ2-7; D remains ambiguous. The CDR3 is made up of 15 amino acids. Germline V gene data show CDR1 as SNHLY and CDR2 as FYNNEI. The V end lost 4 bases, the J end lost 4 bases, and 17 bases lay between the germline ends. CDR3 protein: CASSVEITPDYEQYF. CDR3 nucleotides: TGTGCCAGCAGTGTAGAAATTACGCCAGATTACGAGCAGTACTTC. Together with reference TRBV2 and TRBJ2-7, the CDR3 gives the full variable domain: EPEVTQTPSHQVTQMGQEVILRCVPISNHLYFYWYRQILGQKVEFLVSFYNNEISEKSEIFDDQFSVERPDGSNFTLKIRSTKLEDSAMYFCASSVEITPDYEQYFGPGTRLTVT.

This clonotype was counted many times. The chain couples TRBV10-3 to TRBJ2-3; D is unresolved. The length of the CDR3 is 13 residues. The germline gives CDR1 ENHRY, CDR2 SYGVKD. Deletions cut 3 bases from V and 4 bases from J, with 8 bases between. The CDR3 nucleotides are TGTGCCATCAGTGACGCCGGACCAGATACGCAGTATTTT. Translated: CAISDAGPDTQYF.

Ten or more counts support this clonotype. This chain links TRBV29-1 with TRBJ2-1; D not certain. Trimming removed 3 bases from V and 13 bases from J, with 10 bases in between. There are 10 residues in the CDR3. The V gene's germline CDR1 is SQVTM and CDR2 ANQGSEA. The CDR3 DNA reads as TGCAGCGTTGAGGAAAAGGGCCAGTTCTTC. Amino acids: CSVEEKGQFF.